Listed here are 31 T cell receptor beta chains from one sample, sequenced in a study of shared clonotypes between healthy human individuals. The method was immunoSEQ multiplex PCR; TCRdb's version includes in-frame clones alone and lacks a portion of them. The data contain more than 900,000 clones, about four fifths of them singletons. Sequences were obtained from memory CD4+ T cells from PBMCs. Subset denoted: CD45RA-negative fraction. The source of these receptors is a man younger than 30 in good health. Some clones in this sample may be carry-over from other donors' samples.

V usage is TRBV30 and J usage is TRBJ2-3; no clear D gene. Germline CDR1 reads GTSNPN; CDR2 reads SVGIG (reference sequence). Trimming removed 0 bases at V and 11 bases at J, with 12 bases between. The CDR3 consists of 12 residues. The DNA of the CDR3 is TGTGCCTGGAGTGTACAGAAGTTTGGGCAGTATTTT. The encoded protein is CAWSVQKFGQYF.

Comments on this clone: The sample has other DNA sequences that encode this CDR3 too. This chain joins TRBV7-8 and TRBJ1-2; D unclear. Germline V lookup: CDR1 SGHVS, CDR2 FQNEAQ. This CDR3 spans 13 amino acids. V gave up 1 base and J gave up 0 bases, with 3 bases separating them. The CDR3 nucleotides read TGTGCCAGCAGCTTAGGACCTAACTATGGCTACACCTTC. It yields the protein CASSLGPNYGYTF.

This sequence joins TRBV18 and TRBJ1-1, with TRBD1 identical over 7 bases. Unmatched junction bases numbered 6, after V lost 4 bases and J lost 4 bases. The CDR3 totals 14 residues. CDR1 is KGHSH and CDR2 is LQKENI in the germline V gene. CDR3 in amino acids: CASSQGALVTEAFF. The DNA for the CDR3 is TGTGCCAGCTCACAGGGGGCCTTGGTCACTGAAGCTTTCTTT.

This chain joins TRBV18 and TRBJ1-1; D gene unclear. CDR1 KGHSH and CDR2 LQKENI come from the germline V gene. Trimming shortened V by 3 bases and J by 3 bases, and 11 bases separated the two germline ends. This CDR3 has 14 amino acids. CDR3 sequence: CASSPSFGDTEAFF. The DNA for the CDR3 is TGTGCCAGCTCACCGAGCTTTGGGGACACTGAAGCTTTCTTT.

V usage is TRBV4-1 and J usage is TRBJ1-2; possible D gene TRBD1, 5 bases. CDR3 length: 15 residues. Germline V gene sequence: CDR1 MGHRA, CDR2 YSYEKL. V was pared by 6 bases and J by 0 bases, with 14 bases between. CDR3 DNA sequence: TGCGCCAGCAGACCGACAGAGAATGCTAACTATGGCTACACCTTC. The encoded protein is CASRPTENANYGYTF.

The V and J genes are TRBV11-3 and TRBJ2-1, with 8 bases matching TRBD2. The germline CDR1 and CDR2 sequences are SGHNT and YENEEA. The V gene end was trimmed by 5 bases and the J gene end by 8 bases; junction bases not matched to a gene: 11. The CDR3 extends over 15 amino acids. The CDR3 DNA sequence: TGTGCCAGCAGCCACCGGAGGGCCGGGGGGGATGAGCAGTTCTTC. It specifies CASSHRRAGGDEQFF. Full variable domain (missing parts from reference TRBV11-3 and TRBJ2-1): EAGVVQSPRYKIIEKKQPVAFWCNPISGHNTLYWYLQNLGQGPELLIRYENEEAVDDSQLPKDRFSAERLKGVDSTLKIQPAELGDSAVYLCASSHRRAGGDEQFFGPGTRLTVL.

In its sample, this clone was seen once. The chain has TRBV6-5 and TRBJ2-2; TRBD2 aligns across 8 bases. Germline lookup yields CDR1 MNHEY and CDR2 SVGAGI. With 10 bases clipped from V and 4 bases from J, the junction kept 11 bases outside the gene matches. CDR3 length: 15 amino acids. This CDR3 is CAISRGLAGTGELFF. The CDR3 DNA reads TGTGCCATTTCTAGAGGCCTAGCGGGCACCGGGGAGCTGTTTTTT.

The chain combines TRBV18 with TRBJ1-1; 8 positions match TRBD1. The J segment lost 3 bases and the V segment lost 3 bases, leaving 3 bases of the junction unmatched. This CDR3 contains 14 residues. Germline V gene lookup returns CDR1 KGHSH and CDR2 LQKENI. The CDR3 reads CASSPWTGYTEAFF. The CDR3 DNA reads TGTGCCAGCTCACCCTGGACAGGGTACACTGAAGCTTTCTTT.

The chain employs TRBV7-2 and TRBJ2-5; TRBD2 might be the D (6 bases). The V gene's germline CDR1 is SGHTA and CDR2 FQGNSA. Trimming took off 2 bases at V and 4 bases at J, with 17 bases between the two ends. The CDR3 runs 16 residues. The CDR3 DNA follows: TGTGCCAGCAGCTTACTCTGGCACGGGGGTGGAGAGACCCAGTACTTC. The encoded protein is CASSLLWHGGGETQYF.

This clone showed up just a few times. The J gene is TRBJ1-2, the V gene TRBV7-2; no firm D call. Trimming took 7 bases from V and 4 from J, leaving 19 bases between them. CDR1 and CDR2 from the germline V gene are SGHTA and FQGNSA. The CDR3 is 15 residues long. This CDR3 reads CASTQGGGQSYGYTF. The CDR3 DNA follows: TGTGCCAGCACCCAAGGAGGAGGGCAGAGCTATGGCTACACCTTC.

The V and J genes are TRBV5-1 and TRBJ2-1; weak D call: TRBD2 (6 bases). This CDR3 has 11 amino acids. V was cut by 5 bases and J by 10 bases, with 10 bases left in between. Looked up from germline, CDR1 is SGHRS and CDR2 is YFSETQ. The CDR3 loop is CASRWGEEQFF. The CDR3 DNA reads as TGCGCCAGCAGGTGGGGGGAGGAGCAGTTCTTC.

With regard to this clone: The junction shows a germline mismatch at one end, possibly a read error. This CDR3 is also generated by other DNA sequences in the sample. The genes are TRBV5-1 and TRBJ2-3, with a tentative D call TRBD1 (6 bases). The CDR3 extends over 14 amino acids. From germline, CDR1 is SGHRS and CDR2 YFSETQ. The CDR3 nucleotides are TGCGCCAGCAGTTTGGGGACACGCACAGATACGCAGTATTTT. Translating gives CASSLGTRTDTQYF.

The V gene is TRBV6-1, the J gene TRBJ2-7; a possible D gene is TRBD1 (6 bases). This CDR3 comprises 15 residues. Trimming left V 5 bases short and J 0 bases short, with 14 bases between. Per germline, CDR1 MNHNS and CDR2 SASEGT. The CDR3 DNA is TGTGCCAGCAGTTCCACCAGGGACACCTCCTACGAGCAGTACTTC. It codes for CASSSTRDTSYEQYF.

This clone has a handful of counts. Other DNA sequences in this sample translate to the same CDR3. The J gene is TRBJ1-4, the V gene TRBV5-1; 8 bases agree with TRBD1. Germline CDR1 and CDR2: SGHRS and YFSETQ. The CDR3 is 15 amino acids. The V segment lost 4 bases and the J segment 5 bases; nucleotides outside the gene matches: 7. The CDR3 DNA follows: TGCGCCAGCAGCCCCGGGGGGACAGGCAATGAAAAACTGTTTTTT. It translates to CASSPGGTGNEKLFF. Filled out from reference TRBV5-1 and TRBJ1-4, the complete variable domain reads KAGVTQTPRYLIKTRGQQVTLSCSPISGHRSVSWYQQTPGQGLQFLFEYFSETQRNKGNFPGRFSGRQFSNSRSEMNVSTLELGDSALYLCASSPGGTGNEKLFFGSGTQLSVL.

The rearrangement joins TRBV29-1 to TRBJ2-4; a possible D gene is TRBD1 (7 bases). The germline V gene has CDR1 SQVTM and CDR2 ANQGSEA. The CDR3 has 12 amino acids. V lost 7 bases and J lost 6, with 13 bases in between. The CDR3 coding sequence is TGCAGCGGACAGGGAGGAGGAAACATTCAGTACTTC. Translated: CSGQGGGNIQYF.

CDR3 coding DNA: TGCGCCAGCAGCTTGGCCCGAGGAACGCCCCAGACAGATACGCAGTATTTT. Encoded protein: CASSLARGTPQTDTQYF. J is TRBJ2-3 and V is TRBV5-1; D not certain. With 0 bases removed from V and 3 bases from J, the gap between germline ends came to 17 bases. Per the germline V gene, CDR1 is SGHRS and CDR2 is YFSETQ. This CDR3 spans 17 amino acids.

This clone appeared a single time. The V gene is TRBV2, the J gene TRBJ1-5, with 7 nucleotides matching TRBD1. V shed 11 bases and J 7 bases; nucleotides not matched to a gene: 14. The CDR3 totals 14 residues. Looked up from germline, CDR1 is SNHLY and CDR2 is FYNNEI. CDR3: CALGGRQGDQPQHF. CDR3 sequence (DNA): TGTGCCCTGGGGGGGAGACAGGGCGACCAGCCCCAGCATTTT.

V usage is TRBV28 and J usage is TRBJ2-2; weak D call: TRBD2 (6 bases). CDR1 and CDR2 (germline): MDHEN, SYDVKM. Trimming stripped 6 bases from V and 2 bases from J, with 19 bases between. CDR3 length: 17 amino acids. Here the CDR3 reads CASSPGGTPRNTGELFF. As DNA, the CDR3 is TGTGCCAGCAGCCCGGGCGGGACCCCTCGCAACACCGGGGAGCTGTTTTTT.

Regarding this clone: Given a much more abundant clone one base away, this may be a read error. Other DNA sequences within the sample encode an identical CDR3. The CDR3 here is CASSLGTGDEKLFF. In DNA, the CDR3 is TGTGCCAGCAGCTTGGGGACAGGGGATGAAAAACTGTTTTTT. This chain joins TRBV7-9 and TRBJ1-4; 10 positions match TRBD1. V lost 3 bases and J lost 6; bases outside the gene matches: 1. The CDR3 has 14 residues. The germline CDR1 and CDR2 sequences are SEHNR and FQNEAQ (reference sequence).

This chain connects TRBV6-1 to TRBJ2-3; unclear D gene. The ends were cut back, 10 bases at V and 2 bases at J, with 13 bases in the middle. CDR3 size: 13 residues. In germline, CDR1 is MNHNS, CDR2 SASEGT. The CDR3 protein is CATDVWDTDTQYF. As DNA, the CDR3 is TGTGCCACCGACGTGTGGGACACAGATACGCAGTATTTT.

Comment on this clone: Since a much larger clone is just one base distant, this may be a read error. V is TRBV5-1 and J is TRBJ2-1; D may be TRBD1 or TRBD2 (5 bases each). This CDR3 spans 15 amino acids. The germline gives CDR1 SGHRS, CDR2 YFSETQ. Here the CDR3 DNA reads TGCGCCAGCAGCTTGTATCCCGGGGCATACAATGAGCGGTTCTTC. Residues: CASSLYPGAYNERFF.

This chain links TRBV5-5 with TRBJ1-2; tentative D call: TRBD1 (6 bases). Looked up from germline, CDR1 is SGHKS and CDR2 is YYEKEE (reference sequence). Deletions cut 0 bases from V and 5 bases from J, with 14 bases between. CDR3 length equals 15 residues. This chain's CDR3 is CASSLVGAVEYGYTF. CDR3 bases: TGTGCCAGCAGCTTGGTGGGGGCTGTAGAATATGGCTACACCTTC.

The chain couples TRBV18 to TRBJ1-3; D is ambiguous. Trimming removed 4 bases from V and 0 bases from J, with 10 bases in between. The CDR3 has 15 residues. Germline assignment: CDR1 KGHSH and CDR2 LQKENI. Here the CDR3 DNA reads TGTGCCAGCTCACTAATAGAGAGCTCTGGAAACACCATATATTTT. Its translation: CASSLIESSGNTIYF. Full variable domain (remainder filled in from reference TRBV18 and TRBJ1-3): NAGVMQNPRHLVRRRGQEARLRCSPMKGHSHVYWYRQLPEEGLKFMVYLQKENIIDESGMPKERFSAEFPKEGPSILRIQQVVRGDSAAYFCASSLIESSGNTIYFGEGSWLTVV.

Comment on this clone: The sample holds other DNA sequences that translate to the same CDR3. This chain links TRBV7-6 with TRBJ2-1, with D maybe TRBD2 (5 bases). V was trimmed by 1 base and J by 4 bases, leaving 8 bases between them. Germline V gene lookup returns CDR1 SGHVS and CDR2 FNYEAQ. The length of the CDR3 is 14 residues. Here the CDR3 DNA reads TGTGCCAGCAGCTTAGGCGGACTGTACAATGAGCAGTTCTTC. Its translation: CASSLGGLYNEQFF.

The chain combines TRBV5-4 with TRBJ2-1; perhaps TRBD2 as D (6 bases). Germline V CDR1 and CDR2: SGHNT, YYREEE (reference sequence). V was trimmed by 0 bases and J by 9 bases, leaving 13 bases between them. This CDR3 spans 14 amino acids. CDR3 protein: CASSLGRESSEQFF. The CDR3 DNA reads TGTGCCAGCAGCTTGGGACGGGAGTCCAGTGAGCAGTTCTTC.

The gene calls are TRBV5-1 and TRBJ2-1, with 7 bases aligning to TRBD2. V lost 4 bases to trimming and J lost 6 bases; unmatched junction nucleotides: 1. The CDR3 contains 12 residues. Looked up from germline, CDR1 is SGHRS and CDR2 is YFSETQ. Here the CDR3 reads CASSTSANEQFF. The CDR3 DNA is TGCGCCAGCAGCACTAGCGCCAATGAGCAGTTCTTC.

CDR3: CASSLQGARTDTQYF. DNA for the CDR3: TGTGCCAGCAGCTTACAGGGGGCCCGGACAGATACGCAGTATTTT. The chain combines TRBV7-9 with TRBJ2-3; 8 bases are a match to TRBD1. This CDR3 is built from 15 residues. In germline, CDR1 is SEHNR, CDR2 FQNEAQ (reference sequence). The J segment lost 3 bases and the V segment lost 2 bases, leaving 4 bases of the junction unmatched.

The chain has TRBV9 and TRBJ2-3; tentative D call: TRBD2 (5 bases). Deletions cut 0 bases from V and 6 bases from J, with 14 bases between. The CDR3 sequence is 15 residues long. CDR1 and CDR2 from the germline V gene are SGDLS and YYNGEE. DNA for the CDR3: TGTGCCAGCAGCGTAGTAAGCGGCAGTCGCGATACGCAGTATTTT. Its protein product is CASSVVSGSRDTQYF.

V is TRBV28 and J is TRBJ2-3, with TRBD2 matching over 7 bases. The CDR3 consists of 15 residues. CDR1 is MDHEN and CDR2 is SYDVKM in the germline V gene. Trimming removed 4 bases from V and 8 bases from J; junction bases left unmatched: 12. The CDR3 region is CASSYSGGSPSTQYF. The CDR3 DNA follows: TGTGCCAGCAGTTACTCCGGCGGGAGTCCTAGTACGCAGTATTTT.

The chain joins TRBV7-3 to TRBJ2-3; the D gene could be TRBD1 or TRBD2 (5 bases each). This CDR3 has 13 amino acids. Per germline, CDR1 SGHTA and CDR2 FQGTGA. The V and J ends lost 5 bases and 6 bases respectively, with 12 bases between them. The DNA for the CDR3 is TGTGCCAGCAGCCTAGGGACCCTGGATACGCAGTATTTT. The encoded protein is CASSLGTLDTQYF.

The sample holds one count of this clone. The CDR3 region has the DNA TGTGCCAGCAGCTTGGCCCTCGCGGGGGAAGCCAAAAACATTCAGTACTTC. Protein product: CASSLALAGEAKNIQYF. The chain couples TRBV5-6 to TRBJ2-4; 7 bases line up with TRBD2. Germline CDR1 and CDR2: SGHDT and YYEEEE. V was clipped by 0 bases and J by 0 bases; unmatched bases: 6. CDR3 length: 17 residues.